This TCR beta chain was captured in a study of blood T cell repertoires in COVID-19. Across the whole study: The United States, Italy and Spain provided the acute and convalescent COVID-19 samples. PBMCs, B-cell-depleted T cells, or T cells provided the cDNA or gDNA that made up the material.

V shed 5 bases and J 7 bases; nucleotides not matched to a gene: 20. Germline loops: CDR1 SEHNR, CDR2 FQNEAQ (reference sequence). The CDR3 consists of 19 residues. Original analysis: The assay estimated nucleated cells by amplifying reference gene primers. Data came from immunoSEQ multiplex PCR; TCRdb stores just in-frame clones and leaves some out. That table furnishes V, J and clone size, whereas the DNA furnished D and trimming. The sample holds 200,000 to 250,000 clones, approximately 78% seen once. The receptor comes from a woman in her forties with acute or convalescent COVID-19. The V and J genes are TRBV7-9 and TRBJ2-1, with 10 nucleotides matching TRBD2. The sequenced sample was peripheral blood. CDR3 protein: CASSAPGQERAGGRNEQFF. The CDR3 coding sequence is TGTGCCAGCAGCGCCCCGGGACAGGAGAGAGCGGGAGGGCGGAATGAGCAGTTCTTC.